This T cell receptor beta chain was retrieved from a study of T cell responses to AZD1222 COVID-19 vaccine. The CDR3 consists of 14 residues. Between the trimmed V and J ends, which lost 4 bases and 0 bases, there was a span of 9 bases. Germline V gene data show CDR1 as MNHEY and CDR2 as SVGEGT. The table came from immunoSEQ multiplex PCR; TCRdb's copy has only in-frame clones and leaves some out. The sample carries around 100,000 clones, 93% recorded once. V and J are TRBV6-2 or TRBV6-3 and TRBJ1-1; no clear D gene. This clonotype was obtained from an adult in good health. The sample here was peripheral blood, taken on day 0 of AZD1222 vaccination. CDR3 DNA: TGTGCCAGCAGTTCGAATAGGTTGAACACTGAAGCTTTCTTT. This encodes CASSSNRLNTEAFF.